The source of this TCR beta chain is a study of breast tumors, draining lymph nodes, adjacent tissues. Findings and limits, study-wide: Tumor repertoires ranked between lymph nodes and nontumor tissue in diversity, with V and J gene preferences.

The lymph nodes were axillary draining lymph nodes from breast cancer patients. One entry per CDR3 protein results from TCRdb running MiXCR on the multiplex PCR reads. The sample comprises about 230,000 distinct CDR3 sequences, about 32% of which are singletons, and 1.4% rests with the top ten. This clonotype came up once. Its antigen is still unknown. V lost 3 bases and J lost 7, with 12 bases in between. The CDR3 spans 13 residues. Germline lookup yields CDR1 LGHNT and CDR2 FRNRAP. The sample comprised axillary lymph node tissue. The receptor was derived from a female donor with breast cancer. Some clones in this sample may be carry-over from other donors' samples. This chain connects TRBV12-5 to TRBJ1-2; perhaps TRBD1 as D (5 bases). CDR3 sequence (DNA): TGTGCTAGTGGTTTAGGGACTAGCGGTGGCTACACCTTC. Amino acid sequence: CASGLGTSGGYTF.